This is a list of T cell receptor beta chains from one sample in a study of cytomegalovirus exposure and HLA in healthy donors. The data were produced by immunoSEQ multiplex PCR, yet TCRdb's version contains in-frame clones alone and is incomplete. Of under 140,000 clones listed, 65% to 85% were seen once; the top ten hold less than 7.5%. The sample was PBMCs. The origin of the receptors is a man aged 30-40 years in good health and CMV-seropositive. Both conserved end residues are part of each CDR3. Each record gives: CDR3 length, clone size, J gene, V gene, D gene, CDR3 DNA, CDR3 protein. The D gene is left open where the match is weak. Rows give clone size only sometimes, using once, few, many, or a class for an expanded clone.

length: 16; size: -; J: TRBJ2-2; V: TRBV27; D: -; DNA: TGTGCCAGCAGCCCCGGGTTTCGGGGAAACACCGGGGAGCTGTTTTTT; CDR3: CASSPGFRGNTGELFF
length: 15; size: -; J: TRBJ2-1; V: TRBV30; D: TRBD2; DNA: TGTGCCTGGAGTCGCGGCGGGGGGGGGTACAATGAGCAGTTCTTC; CDR3: CAWSRGGGGYNEQFF
length: 17; size: -; J: TRBJ1-6; V: TRBV5-5; D: TRBD1; DNA: TGTGCCAGCAGCTTGGCTAAAGGGACAGAGTATAATTCACCCCTCCACTTT; CDR3: CASSLAKGTEYNSPLHF
length: 13; size: -; J: TRBJ2-4; V: TRBV7-9; D: -; DNA: TGTTCCAGCAGCTTTGACAGAAAAAACATTCAGTACTTC; CDR3: CSSSFDRKNIQYF
length: 15; size: -; J: TRBJ2-7; V: TRBV27; D: TRBD1; DNA: TGTGCCAGCCGCCCCGGGACAGATAGCTCCTACGAGCAGTACTTC; CDR3: CASRPGTDSSYEQYF
length: 12; size: -; J: TRBJ1-6; V: TRBV14; D: -; DNA: TGTGCCAGCAGTCAACAGAATTCACCCCTCCACTTT; CDR3: CASSQQNSPLHF
length: 14; size: -; J: TRBJ2-3; V: TRBV9; D: -; DNA: TGTGCCAGCAGCGTAGTTTCCGGGGGAGATACGCAGTATTTT; CDR3: CASSVVSGGDTQYF
length: 10; size: -; J: TRBJ2-5; V: TRBV29-1; D: TRBD1; DNA: TGCAGCGCACAGGGGGAGGAGCAGTACTTC; CDR3: CSAQGEEQYF
length: 13; size: -; J: TRBJ1-1; V: TRBV27; D: -; DNA: TGTGCCAGCAGTTTTACAGGGAACACTGAAGCTTTCTTT; CDR3: CASSFTGNTEAFF
length: 16; size: -; J: TRBJ2-1; V: TRBV4-2; D: TRBD2; DNA: TGTGCCAGCAGCCAAGATCAGGCTAGCGGGTACAATGAGCAGTTCTTC; CDR3: CASSQDQASGYNEQFF
length: 17; size: -; J: TRBJ2-2; V: TRBV9; D: TRBD1; DNA: TGTGCCAGCAGCGAAGTTTTAGGGACAGGGGCCACCGGGGAGCTGTTTTTT; CDR3: CASSEVLGTGATGELFF
length: 13; size: once; J: TRBJ1-4; V: TRBV14; D: -; DNA: TGTGCCAGCAGCCAGGCAGGTATCGAAAAACTGTTTTTT; CDR3: CASSQAGIEKLFF
length: 16; size: -; J: TRBJ2-5; V: TRBV6-5; D: -; DNA: TGTGCCAGCAGTTACTCGATGGCGGGGGCGAAAGAGACCCAGTACTTC; CDR3: CASSYSMAGAKETQYF
length: 15; size: -; J: TRBJ1-2; V: TRBV7-9; D: -; DNA: TGTGCCAGCAGCTTTTCTGATCGGCAGGGTAAGAGCTACACCTTC; CDR3: CASSFSDRQGKSYTF
length: 14; size: -; J: TRBJ1-2; V: TRBV10-3; D: -; DNA: TGTGCCATCAGTGATGAGATGAATAACTATGGCTACACCTTC; CDR3: CAISDEMNNYGYTF
length: 15; size: once; J: TRBJ2-7; V: TRBV27; D: TRBD1; DNA: TGTGCCAGCAGATACTCCGGGACAGGGGGGTACGAGCAGTACTTC; CDR3: CASRYSGTGGYEQYF
length: 13; size: few; J: TRBJ2-3; V: TRBV5-4; D: TRBD2; DNA: TGTGCCAGCAGCCCGGGGGGTACAGATACGCAGTATTTT; CDR3: CASSPGGTDTQYF
length: 15; size: -; J: TRBJ2-3; V: TRBV5-4; D: TRBD1; DNA: TGTGCCAGCAGCTTTGGGACAGGGGCGGGAGATACGCAGTATTTT; CDR3: CASSFGTGAGDTQYF
length: 15; size: -; J: TRBJ2-6; V: TRBV2; D: -; DNA: TGTGCCAGCAGTGCGGGATTCTCTGGGGCCAACGTCCTGACTTTC; CDR3: CASSAGFSGANVLTF
length: 14; size: once; J: TRBJ2-5; V: TRBV7-2; D: TRBD1; DNA: TGTGCCAGCAGCCCGCAACAGGGGACGGAGACCCAGTACTTC; CDR3: CASSPQQGTETQYF
length: 15; size: once; J: TRBJ2-5; V: TRBV7-2; D: TRBD1; DNA: TGTGCCAGCAGCTTTGCCGGGACAGGGGGTGAGACCCAGTACTTC; CDR3: CASSFAGTGGETQYF
length: 15; size: -; J: TRBJ2-1; V: TRBV5-1; D: TRBD2; DNA: TGCGCCAGCAGCTTGGCAGCGGGGGTTTACAATGAGCAGTTCTTC; CDR3: CASSLAAGVYNEQFF
length: 14; size: -; J: TRBJ2-2; V: TRBV28; D: -; DNA: TGTGCCAGCAGCCTGCTCCGGGTTTCGGAGGAGCTGTTTTTT; CDR3: CASSLLRVSEELFF
length: 16; size: -; J: TRBJ2-1; V: TRBV6-5; D: TRBD2; DNA: TGTGCCAGCAGTTACCCCTTGACCGTCGGGGGGTATGAGCAGTTCTTC; CDR3: CASSYPLTVGGYEQFF
length: 17; size: -; J: TRBJ2-1; V: TRBV9; D: TRBD2; DNA: TGTGCCAGCAGCGTCGAGTGGCGAGCGGGGCCTTACAATGAGCAGTTCTTC; CDR3: CASSVEWRAGPYNEQFF
length: 15; size: -; J: TRBJ1-3; V: TRBV25-1; D: TRBD1; DNA: TGTGCCAGCAGTGAATCCACAGGGGTTGGAAACACCATATATTTT; CDR3: CASSESTGVGNTIYF
length: 13; size: -; J: TRBJ1-2; V: TRBV9; D: TRBD1; DNA: TGTGCCAGCAGCCTCACAGGGGCGGGAGGCTACACCTTC; CDR3: CASSLTGAGGYTF
length: 13; size: -; J: TRBJ1-2; V: TRBV5-1; D: -; DNA: TGCGCCAGCAGCTTGGACAGCAACTATGGCTACACCTTC; CDR3: CASSLDSNYGYTF
length: 16; size: -; J: TRBJ2-7; V: TRBV4-3; D: -; DNA: TGCGCCAGCAGCCAAGGCGGCAGGGATGCCAACTACGAGCAGTACTTC; CDR3: CASSQGGRDANYEQYF
length: 12; size: -; J: TRBJ1-2; V: TRBV2; D: -; DNA: TGTGCCAGCAGTGCCACCGGGGATGGCTACACCTTC; CDR3: CASSATGDGYTF
length: 16; size: once; J: TRBJ2-3; V: TRBV10-3; D: TRBD1; DNA: TGTGCCATCAGCGTAATGACAGGGGGCGGGGCGGATACGCAGTATTTT; CDR3: CAISVMTGGGADTQYF
length: 16; size: -; J: TRBJ2-5; V: TRBV25-1; D: TRBD1; DNA: TGTGCCAGCAGTGATAAGGGGACAGGAGGTAGAGAGACCCAGTACTTC; CDR3: CASSDKGTGGRETQYF
length: 15; size: -; J: TRBJ2-3; V: TRBV6-7; D: TRBD2; DNA: TGTGCCAGCAGTGGGACTAGCGTACGCACAGATACGCAGTATTTT; CDR3: CASSGTSVRTDTQYF
length: 16; size: -; J: TRBJ2-3; V: TRBV7-2; D: TRBD2; DNA: TGTGCCAGCAGGAGGGCTCAGCGGGGATACACAGATACGCAGTATTTT; CDR3: CASRRAQRGYTDTQYF